The TCR beta chain under discussion was sequenced for a study of CD8+CD57+ T cells in acquired aplastic anemia. Across the whole study: Sorted CD4+ and CD8+ cells gave a mean 3.2 ug DNA, range roughly 0.18 to 27.4 ug.

The use of genomic DNA as template underpinned the TCR beta VDJ and CDR3 profiling. Via MiXCR, TCRdb re-called the reads, giving one row per CDR3 protein. Of some 170,000 distinct CDR3 sequences in the sample, under 55% were seen once. Comment on this clonotype: Its antigen is not known.

General study findings and limits: About 30 CD8+ CDR3 sequences occurred in both the patients and the controls.

Individuals selected for sequencing had exhibited CD8+CD57+ cell expansion on flow cytometry. The germline V gene encodes CDR1 SQVTM and CDR2 ANQGSEA. The V end lost 3 bases, the J end lost 10 bases, and 19 bases lay between the germline ends. CDR3 size: 14 residues. The clonotype comes from a human donor with aplastic anemia. Sequencing was performed on sorted CD4+, CD8+, or CD8+CD57+ T cells (not recorded which) from PBMCs. The chain joins TRBV29-1 to TRBJ2-1; D is ambiguous. CDR3: CSVEGVSSSYEQFF. CDR3 nucleotide sequence: TGCAGCGTTGAGGGCGTTTCGAGCTCCTACGAGCAGTTCTTC.